This T cell receptor beta chain was found in a study of OX40 agonist ivuxolimab in advanced cancers. In terms of the full investigation: Ivuxolimab was a fully human IgG2 agonistic monoclonal antibody targeting the costimulatory receptor OX40 (CD134). Intravenous ivuxolimab was administered to patients every 2 weeks at six dose levels: 0.01, 0.1, 0.3, 1.5, 3 and 10 mg/kg. Of the approximately 50 dose-escalation patients, hepatocellular carcinoma was present in approximately 20, melanoma in roughly 15, renal cell carcinoma in 9 and head and neck cancer in 9. In the dose-escalation cohort, 65% to 90% of patients were male, and the mean age was roughly 60 years, with a range of about 23 to 80. Patients were allowed to have had prior anti-PD-1, anti-PD-L1 or anti-CTLA-4 therapy, and approximately 40% of the dose-escalation patients had been treated with checkpoint inhibitors. Partial responses occurred in three dose-escalation patients: two with cutaneous melanoma and one with hepatocellular carcinoma. The purpose of peripheral TCRbeta sequencing was to test whether ivuxolimab changed TCR sequence diversity and led to clonal T-cell expansion. The paper describes the monotherapy dose-escalation part (N = 52 patients) of the phase I trial of ivuxolimab. Points the paper makes about the study in general: At doses of 0.1 to 3.0 mg/kg, clonal expansion of both CD4+ and CD8+ T cells in blood was seen between baseline and week 6. Which antigens the clonally expanded peripheral T cells were specific for was not determined. In partial responders in the 0.1-3.0 mg/kg groups, normalized peripheral clonal expansion was found to be among the lowest, especially among CD8+ T cells. Low levels of normalized T-cell clonal expansion were also seen in some patients who did not respond. On average, CD8+ T cells showed more expanded clones than CD4+ T cells after ivuxolimab.

The trial excluded patients who had a history of autoimmune disease or were on systemic immunosuppression. Peripheral blood for TCR sequencing was drawn from every dose cohort at baseline, at cycle 4 day 1 and at cycle 7 day 1. Samples were obtained from an open-label, multicenter, first-in-human phase I dose-escalation trial of ivuxolimab. Adults with locally advanced or metastatic melanoma, renal cell carcinoma, hepatocellular carcinoma or head and neck squamous cell carcinoma were enrolled in the trial. CD4+ and CD8+ T cells were sorted separately from peripheral blood before TCR sequencing. For sequencing of the TCRbeta CDR3 region, genomic DNA was extracted from the sorted cells. The immunoSEQ Assay was used for sequencing of TCRbeta CDR3 regions. Imported from immuneACCESS, the table was reduced by TCRdb to in-frame sequences with V and J called. These copies leave out some clones; in studies compared against another copy, an unresolved V gene accounts for under half, and the cause of the remainder is not known. The sample data list about 48,000 clones, and roughly 84% of these were observed just once. In total, the top ten clones hold 9.9% of the sample.

With respect to this clone: The antigen this receptor binds is unknown. Base quality data are lacking; no much larger clone is found one base away.

Sample: CD4+ or CD8+ T cells sorted from blood, taken in a trial of the OX40 agonist ivuxolimab. The receptor's source is an adult with an advanced solid tumor such as melanoma, head and neck, liver or kidney cancer.

At the DNA level, the sequence is TGTGCCAGTGCCCCGGGGCCTGGGGCCAACGTCCTGACTTTC. Its coded protein is CASAPGPGANVLTF. Here the chain combines TRBV6-4 and TRBJ2-6; the D gene could be either TRBD1 or TRBD2, each agreeing at 5 bases. The V end loses 9 bases and the J end loses 2 bases, and a stretch of 11 bases separates them. CDR3 length: 14 amino acids, cysteine to phenylalanine. Just the 42-base CDR3 DNA is kept, in frame starting at base 1. CDR1 and CDR2, looked up from the germline V gene, are MRHNA and SNTAGT.